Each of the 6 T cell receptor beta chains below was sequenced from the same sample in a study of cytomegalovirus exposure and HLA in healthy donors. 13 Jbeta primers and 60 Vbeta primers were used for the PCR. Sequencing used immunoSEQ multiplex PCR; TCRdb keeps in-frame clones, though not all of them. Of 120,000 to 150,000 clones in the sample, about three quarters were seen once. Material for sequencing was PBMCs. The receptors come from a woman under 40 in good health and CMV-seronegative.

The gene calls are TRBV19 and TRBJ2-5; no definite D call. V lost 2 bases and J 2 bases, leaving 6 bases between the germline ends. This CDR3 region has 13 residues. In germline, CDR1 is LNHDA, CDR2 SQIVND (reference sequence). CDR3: CASSISIQETQYF. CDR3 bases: TGTGCCAGTAGTATAAGCATTCAAGAGACCCAGTACTTC.

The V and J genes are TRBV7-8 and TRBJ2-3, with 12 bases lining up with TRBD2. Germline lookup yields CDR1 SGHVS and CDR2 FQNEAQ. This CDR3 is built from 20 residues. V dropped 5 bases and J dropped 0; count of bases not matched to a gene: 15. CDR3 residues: CASSPLTDLTSGGSTDTQYF. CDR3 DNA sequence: TGTGCCAGCAGCCCCCTCACCGATTTGACTAGCGGGGGAAGCACAGATACGCAGTATTTT.

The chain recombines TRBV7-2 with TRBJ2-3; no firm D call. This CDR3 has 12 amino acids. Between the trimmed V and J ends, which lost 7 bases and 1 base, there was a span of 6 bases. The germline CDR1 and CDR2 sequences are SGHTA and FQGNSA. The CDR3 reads CASMAGTDTQYF. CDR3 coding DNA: TGTGCCAGCATGGCGGGCACAGATACGCAGTATTTT.

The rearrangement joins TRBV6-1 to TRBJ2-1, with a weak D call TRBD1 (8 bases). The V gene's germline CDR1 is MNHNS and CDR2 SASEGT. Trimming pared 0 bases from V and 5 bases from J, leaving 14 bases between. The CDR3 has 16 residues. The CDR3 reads CASSEARGTGNNEQFF. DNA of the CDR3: TGTGCCAGCAGTGAAGCGCGGGGGACAGGAAACAATGAGCAGTTCTTC.

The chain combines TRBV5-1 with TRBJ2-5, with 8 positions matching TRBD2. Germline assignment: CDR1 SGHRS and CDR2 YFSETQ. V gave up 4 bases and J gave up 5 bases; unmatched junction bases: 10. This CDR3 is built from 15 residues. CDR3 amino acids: CASSGSGTMAETQYF. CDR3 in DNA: TGCGCCAGCAGCGGTAGCGGGACTATGGCGGAGACCCAGTACTTC. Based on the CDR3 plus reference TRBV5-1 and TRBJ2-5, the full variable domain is KAGVTQTPRYLIKTRGQQVTLSCSPISGHRSVSWYQQTPGQGLQFLFEYFSETQRNKGNFPGRFSGRQFSNSRSEMNVSTLELGDSALYLCASSGSGTMAETQYFGPGTRLLVL.

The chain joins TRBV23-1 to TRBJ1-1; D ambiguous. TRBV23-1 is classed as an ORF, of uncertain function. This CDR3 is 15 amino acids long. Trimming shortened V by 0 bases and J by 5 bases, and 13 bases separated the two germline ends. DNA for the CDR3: TGCGCCAGCAGTCAATCACCCGGGTGCAGAACTGAAGCTTTCTTT. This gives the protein CASSQSPGCRTEAFF.